One and the same sample provided the 15 T cell receptor beta chains below, sequenced in a study of blood T cell repertoires in COVID-19. Profiled with immunoSEQ multiplex PCR; TCRdb holds only in-frame clones, not every one. The profile covers about 190,000 clones, with approximately 84% appearing a single time and less than 6.5% taken by the ten largest. The sequenced material came from peripheral blood. The receptors shown here come from a woman between 65 and 79 years old with active or convalescent COVID-19.

V and J are TRBV15 and TRBJ2-4; 10 positions match TRBD1. There are 17 residues in the CDR3. The trim removed 0 bases at V and 6 bases at J, leaving 8 bases unmatched. Germline V CDR1 and CDR2: LNHNV, YYDKDF (reference sequence). The CDR3 coding sequence is TGTGCCACCAGCAGAGACCGGGGACAGGGGAAAGGAAACATTCAGTACTTC. Translated: CATSRDRGQGKGNIQYF. Looking up the rest from reference TRBV15 and TRBJ2-4 gives the full variable domain: DAMVIQNPRYQVTQFGKPVTLSCSQTLNHNVMYWYQQKSSQAPKLLFHYYDKDFNNEADTPDNFQSRRPNTSFCFLDIRSPGLGDTAMYLCATSRDRGQGKGNIQYFGAGTRLSVL.

The chain uses TRBV5-1 and TRBJ2-7; 10 bases are shared with TRBD2. Germline-derived CDR1 and CDR2 are SGHRS and YFSETQ. V was clipped by 0 bases and J by 3 bases; unmatched bases: 3. This CDR3 region has 15 residues. CDR3 protein: CASSLESGRGYEQYF. CDR3 DNA sequence: TGCGCCAGCAGCTTGGAAAGCGGGAGGGGCTACGAGCAGTACTTC.

This clone is a singleton in its sample. The chain links TRBV6-6 to TRBJ2-7; 10 bases fit TRBD2. This CDR3 contains 13 residues. Losses at the gene ends were 5 bases for V and 6 bases for J; bases not matched to a gene: 4. Per germline, CDR1 MNHNY and CDR2 SVGAGI (reference sequence). The CDR3 sequence: CASSGTSGIEQYF. CDR3 DNA sequence: TGTGCCAGCAGTGGCACTAGCGGGATCGAGCAGTACTTC.

The chain combines TRBV18 with TRBJ2-2, with 9 bases lining up with TRBD2. CDR1 is KGHSH and CDR2 is LQKENI in the germline V gene. CDR3 size: 15 residues. J was trimmed by 4 bases and V by 5 bases; bases with no gene match: 5. CDR3 protein: CASSAGGRSTGELFF. The CDR3 nucleotides read TGTGCCAGCTCAGCGGGAGGGCGAAGCACCGGGGAGCTGTTTTTT.

J is TRBJ1-2 and V is TRBV3-1 (or the pseudogene TRBV3-2); D gene ambiguous. Germline V gene lookup returns CDR1 LGHDT and CDR2 YNNKEL (reference sequence). The CDR3 length is 13 residues. Between the trimmed V and J ends, which lost 4 bases and 1 base, there was a span of 7 bases. The CDR3 loop reads CASSPRHNYGYTF. DNA for the CDR3: TGTGCCAGCAGCCCTCGACATAACTATGGCTACACCTTC.

The chain is built from TRBV2 and TRBJ2-7; D is perhaps TRBD1 (8 bases). The germline CDR1 and CDR2 sequences are SNHLY and FYNNEI. The V gene lost 4 bases and the J gene lost 3 bases, with 19 bases spanning the gap. The CDR3 is 16 residues long. The CDR3 DNA reads as TGTGCCAGCAGTGGTCAGGGGGCGACTAGCCTCTACGAGCAGTACTTC. This sequence encodes CASSGQGATSLYEQYF.

The chain joins TRBV18 to TRBJ2-7; 9 bases agree with TRBD1. Losses at the gene ends were 4 bases for V and 3 bases for J; bases not matched to a gene: 1. Germline assignment: CDR1 KGHSH and CDR2 LQKENI. There are 13 residues in the CDR3. The CDR3 DNA reads as TGTGCCAGCTCACTGGGACAGGGCTACGAGCAGTACTTC. The encoded protein is CASSLGQGYEQYF.

J is TRBJ1-2 and V is TRBV6-5, with TRBD1 matching over 12 bases. This CDR3 is built from 15 residues. Germline CDR1 MNHEY, CDR2 SVGAGI. The junction had 9 bases not matched to a gene; V was cut back by 5 bases and J by 8 bases. This CDR3 is CASSQRDRGRGGYTF. The CDR3 DNA reads TGTGCCAGCAGTCAAAGGGACAGGGGGCGGGGAGGCTACACCTTC.

This clone was found a few times. This chain joins TRBV3-1 (or the pseudogene TRBV3-2) and TRBJ2-7; 8 bases match TRBD2. V lost 4 bases, J lost 0 bases, and 14 bases stayed unmatched. Germline assignment: CDR1 LGHDT and CDR2 YNNKEL (reference sequence). There are 18 residues in the CDR3. CDR3 in amino acids: CASSPSRGGRGSSYEQYF. In DNA form, the CDR3 reads TGTGCCAGCAGCCCATCCCGGGGGGGGCGGGGGAGCTCCTACGAGCAGTACTTC.

The chain employs TRBV13 and TRBJ2-3; 8 nucleotides match TRBD2. Germline V CDR1 and CDR2: PRHDT, FYEKMQ (reference sequence). This CDR3 spans 13 amino acids. V dropped 6 bases and J dropped 5; count of bases not matched to a gene: 4. CDR3: CASRDSGIDTQYF. The CDR3 region has the DNA TGTGCCAGCAGAGATAGCGGGATAGATACGCAGTATTTT.

This rearrangement joins TRBV12-5 to TRBJ2-3; 7 bases match TRBD2. Looked up from germline, CDR1 is LGHNT and CDR2 is FRNRAP. Unmatched junction bases numbered 4, after V lost 7 bases and J lost 0 bases. This CDR3 spans 14 amino acids. The CDR3 bases are TGTGCTAGTGCATGGCGGGAGAGCACAGATACGCAGTATTTT. It is translated as CASAWRESTDTQYF.

A single count supports this clone. A read error may produce the germline difference seen at one junction end. The gene calls are TRBV18 and TRBJ2-5, with 7 bases fitting TRBD2. CDR3 length: 11 amino acids. The V gene's germline CDR1 is KGHSH and CDR2 LQKENI. The CDR3 sequence: CASSPQRDYDF. In DNA, the CDR3 is TGTGCCAGCTCACCACAACGGGACTACGACTTC.

As concerns this clone: Other nucleotide sequences from this sample produce the same CDR3. The chain carries TRBV5-1 and TRBJ1-4, with 7 bases identical to TRBD1. The CDR3 runs to 14 residues. V lost 0 bases and J lost 5; bases outside the gene matches: 1. Germline CDR1 and CDR2: SGHRS and YFSETQ. CDR3 loop: CASSLGRGNEKLFF. The CDR3, as DNA: TGCGCCAGCAGCTTGGGCAGGGGGAATGAAAAACTGTTTTTT.

This chain connects TRBV2 to TRBJ1-4; 7 nucleotides match TRBD1. Germline V CDR1 and CDR2: SNHLY, FYNNEI. J lost 7 bases, V lost 7 bases, and 3 bases had no gene match. The CDR3 sequence is 12 residues long. CDR3 loop: CASKGAREKLFF. As DNA, the CDR3 is TGTGCCAGCAAGGGGGCGCGTGAAAAACTGTTTTTT.

The chain is built from TRBV7-9 and TRBJ2-7, with 11 bases fitting TRBD2. J gave up 7 bases and V 5 bases, and 13 bases lay outside the gene matches. Germline CDR1 SEHNR, CDR2 FQNEAQ (reference sequence). The CDR3 has 16 residues. The CDR3 reads CASSPKGLAGGREQYF. The CDR3 coding sequence is TGTGCCAGCAGCCCGAAGGGGTTAGCGGGAGGGCGAGAGCAGTACTTC.